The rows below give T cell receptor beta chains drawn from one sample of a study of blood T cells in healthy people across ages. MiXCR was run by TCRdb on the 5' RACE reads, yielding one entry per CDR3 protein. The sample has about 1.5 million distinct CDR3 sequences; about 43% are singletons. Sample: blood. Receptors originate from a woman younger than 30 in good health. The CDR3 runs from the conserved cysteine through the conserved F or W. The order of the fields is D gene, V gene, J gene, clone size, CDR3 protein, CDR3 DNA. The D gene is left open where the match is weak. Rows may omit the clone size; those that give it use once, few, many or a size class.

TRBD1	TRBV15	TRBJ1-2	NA	CATSSGQGVTYGYTF	TGTGCCACCAGCAGCGGACAGGGGGTCACCTATGGCTACACCTTC
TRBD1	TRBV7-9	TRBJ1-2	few	CASSLVKGASYGYTF	TGTGCCAGCAGCTTAGTAAAGGGGGCGAGCTATGGCTACACCTTC
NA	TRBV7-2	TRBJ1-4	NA	CASSSGLNEKLFF	TGTGCCAGCAGCTCCGGCCTCAATGAAAAACTGTTTTTT
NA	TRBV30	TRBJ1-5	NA	CAWSGQNSNQPQHF	TGTGCCTGGAGCGGACAGAATAGCAATCAGCCCCAGCATTTT
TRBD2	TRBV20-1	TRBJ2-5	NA	CSARSGLAGDQETQYF	TGCAGTGCTAGAAGCGGACTAGCGGGAGACCAAGAGACCCAGTACTTC
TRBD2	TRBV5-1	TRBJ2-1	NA	CASTVAGESYNEQFF	TGCGCCAGCACCGTAGCGGGGGAGTCCTACAATGAGCAGTTCTTC
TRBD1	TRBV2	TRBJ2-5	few	CASSEGQGVETQYF	TGTGCCAGCAGTGAAGGACAGGGAGTTGAGACCCAGTACTTC
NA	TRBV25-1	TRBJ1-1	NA	CASSEPGAGGTEAFF	TGTGCCAGCAGTGAGCCAGGGGCTGGGGGCACTGAAGCTTTCTTT
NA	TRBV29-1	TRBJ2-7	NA	CSGREAYEQYF	TGCAGCGGGAGAGAGGCATACGAGCAGTACTTC
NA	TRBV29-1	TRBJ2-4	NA	CSVSPPLAKNIQYF	TGCAGCGTGAGCCCCCCACTAGCCAAAAACATTCAGTACTTC
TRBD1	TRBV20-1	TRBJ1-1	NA	CSALQGGARAEAFF	TGCAGTGCACTTCAGGGGGGGGCGCGGGCTGAAGCTTTCTTT
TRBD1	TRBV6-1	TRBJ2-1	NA	CASRLGTVTYNEQFF	TGTGCCAGCAGACTTGGGACAGTTACCTACAATGAGCAGTTCTTC
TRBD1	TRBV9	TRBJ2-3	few	CASSSPGQGDSDTQYF	TGTGCCAGCAGCTCCCCGGGACAGGGGGATTCAGATACGCAGTATTTT
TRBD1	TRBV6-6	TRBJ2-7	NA	CASRGDSLSYNEQYF	TGTGCCAGCAGAGGGGACAGCCTTTCCTACAATGAGCAGTACTTC
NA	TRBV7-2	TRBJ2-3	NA	CASSLDVGRRPTDTQYF	TGTGCCAGCAGCTTAGATGTGGGCAGAAGGCCCACAGATACGCAGTATTTT
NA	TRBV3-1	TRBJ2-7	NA	CASSQPGTSNSYEQYF	TGTGCCAGCAGCCAGCCCGGGACATCCAACTCCTACGAGCAGTACTTC
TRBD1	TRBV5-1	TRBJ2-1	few	CASSFGQGVTYNEQFF	TGCGCCAGCAGCTTCGGACAGGGAGTCACCTACAATGAGCAGTTCTTC
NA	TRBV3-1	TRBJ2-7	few	CASSHGAPFSYEQYF	TGTGCCAGCAGCCACGGGGCACCCTTCTCCTACGAGCAGTACTTC
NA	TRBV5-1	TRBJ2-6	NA	CASSPSGGANVLTF	TGCGCCAGCAGCCCCTCCGGTGGGGCCAACGTCCTGACTTTC
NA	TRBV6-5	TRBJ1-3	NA	CASSYRNTIYF	TGTGCCAGCAGTTACCGAAACACCATATATTTT
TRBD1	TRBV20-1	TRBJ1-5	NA	CSATGAGNQPQHF	TGCAGTGCGACAGGGGCAGGCAATCAGCCCCAGCATTTT
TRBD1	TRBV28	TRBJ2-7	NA	CASSLIGTGFTYEQYF	TGTGCCAGCAGTTTAATCGGGACAGGGTTCACCTACGAGCAGTACTTC
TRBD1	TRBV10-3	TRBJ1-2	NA	CAISLTGQGDRGGYTF	TGTGCCATCAGTTTGACCGGACAGGGGGACAGAGGTGGCTACACCTTC
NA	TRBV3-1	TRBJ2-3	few	CASSQESGTDTQYF	TGCGCCAGCAGCCAAGAGTCGGGCACAGATACGCAGTATTTT
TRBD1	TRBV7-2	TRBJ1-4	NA	CASSFTPGTGATNEKLFF	TGTGCCAGCAGCTTCACCCCCGGGACAGGGGCAACTAATGAAAAACTGTTTTTT
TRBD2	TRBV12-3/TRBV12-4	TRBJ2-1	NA	CASSLGIAGNEQFF	TGTGCCAGCAGTTTGGGAATAGCGGGAAATGAGCAGTTCTTC
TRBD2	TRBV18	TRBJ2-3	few	CASSRLAGEGTDTQYF	TGTGCCAGCTCACGTTTGGCGGGGGAAGGCACAGATACGCAGTATTTT
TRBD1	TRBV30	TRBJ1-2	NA	CAWSVLGTGNGYTF	TGTGCCTGGAGTGTACTCGGGACAGGGAATGGCTACACCTTC
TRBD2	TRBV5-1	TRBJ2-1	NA	CASSEALADLYNEQFF	TGCGCCAGCAGCGAAGCACTAGCGGACCTCTACAATGAGCAGTTCTTC
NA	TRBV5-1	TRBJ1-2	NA	CASGSEDNYGYTF	TGCGCCAGCGGGTCGGAGGATAACTATGGCTACACCTTC
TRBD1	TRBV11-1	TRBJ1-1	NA	CASSLAGQPLNTEAFF	TGTGCCAGCAGCTTAGCGGGACAGCCTCTGAACACTGAAGCTTTCTTT
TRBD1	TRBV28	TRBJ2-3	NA	CASSFGTGFTDTQYF	TGTGCCAGCAGTTTCGGGACAGGTTTCACAGATACGCAGTATTTT
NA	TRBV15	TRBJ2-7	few	CATSRDQKSYEQYF	TGTGCCACCAGCAGAGATCAAAAGTCCTACGAGCAGTACTTC
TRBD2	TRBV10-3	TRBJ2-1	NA	CAQSLAGGNEQFF	TGTGCCCAGTCCCTGGCGGGGGGCAATGAGCAGTTCTTC
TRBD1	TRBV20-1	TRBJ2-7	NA	CSARGQGPSYEQYF	TGCAGTGCTAGGGGACAGGGTCCTTCGTATGAGCAGTACTTC
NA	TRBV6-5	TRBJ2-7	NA	CASSYHTRPGAEQYF	TGTGCCAGCAGTTACCATACGAGACCCGGGGCCGAGCAGTACTTC
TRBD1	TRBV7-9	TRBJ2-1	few	CASRPGQELYNEQFF	TGTGCCAGCAGACCGGGACAGGAGTTATACAATGAGCAGTTCTTC
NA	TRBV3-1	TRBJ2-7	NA	CASSPRDDYEQYF	TGTGCCAGCAGCCCACGGGACGACTACGAGCAGTACTTC
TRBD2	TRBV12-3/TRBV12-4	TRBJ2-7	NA	CASNDGGAYEQYF	TGTGCCAGCAACGACGGGGGGGCCTACGAGCAGTACTTC
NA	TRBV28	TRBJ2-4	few	CASSFGDVHTGAKNIQYF	TGTGCCAGCAGTTTCGGGGACGTACATACTGGGGCCAAAAACATTCAGTACTTC
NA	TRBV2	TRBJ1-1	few	CASTGRGTEAFF	TGTGCCAGCACGGGCCGAGGCACTGAAGCTTTCTTT
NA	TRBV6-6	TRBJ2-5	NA	CASREGLIETQYF	TGTGCCAGCAGGGAGGGGTTGATAGAGACCCAGTACTTC
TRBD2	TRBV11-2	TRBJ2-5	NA	CASSRRAGRLQETQYF	TGTGCCAGCAGCCGACGAGCGGGGAGGTTACAAGAGACCCAGTACTTC
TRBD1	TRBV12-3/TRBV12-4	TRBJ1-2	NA	CASSSRTGTNYGHTF	TGTGCCAGCAGTTCGAGGACAGGGACTAACTATGGCCACACCTTC
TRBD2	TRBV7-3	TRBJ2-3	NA	CASSPGGTSGDYTQYF	TGTGCCAGCAGCCCAGGCGGGACTAGCGGGGATTATACGCAGTATTTT
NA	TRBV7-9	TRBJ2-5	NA	CASRGTSRETQYF	TGTGCCAGCAGGGGGACGTCCAGGGAAACCCAGTACTTC
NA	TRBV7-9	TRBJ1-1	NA	CASSDQGLDTEAFF	TGTGCCAGCAGCGACCAGGGGTTGGACACTGAAGCTTTCTTT
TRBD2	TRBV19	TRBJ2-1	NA	CASSRDWRGGYNEQFF	TGTGCCAGTAGTAGGGATTGGCGGGGGGGCTATAATGAGCAGTTCTTC
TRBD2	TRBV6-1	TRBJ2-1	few	CASSNPTSGSNNEQFF	TGTGCCAGCAGTAATCCGACTAGCGGGAGCAATAATGAGCAGTTCTTC
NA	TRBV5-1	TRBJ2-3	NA	CASSLETGPTDTQYF	TGCGCCAGCAGCTTGGAGACTGGCCCCACAGATACGCAGTATTTT
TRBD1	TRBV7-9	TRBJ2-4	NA	CASSSTTGEDKNIQYF	TGTGCCAGCAGCTCGACGACAGGGGAGGACAAAAACATTCAGTACTTC
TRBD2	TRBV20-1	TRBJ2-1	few	CSARDLGLSGSGYNEQFF	TGCAGTGCTAGAGATCTGGGTTTGAGCGGGAGCGGCTACAATGAGCAGTTCTTC
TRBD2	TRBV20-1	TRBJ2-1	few	CSARLAGEYNEQFF	TGCAGTGCCAGACTAGCGGGAGAGTACAATGAGCAGTTCTTC
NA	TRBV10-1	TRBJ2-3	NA	CASSESQGFALTDTQYF	TGCGCCAGCAGTGAGAGCCAGGGCTTCGCGTTAACAGATACGCAGTATTTT
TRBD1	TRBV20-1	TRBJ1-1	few	CSAPGQYTEAFF	TGCAGTGCCCCGGGACAGTACACTGAAGCTTTCTTT
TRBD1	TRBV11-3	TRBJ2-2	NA	CASSGTGGVNTGELFF	TGTGCCAGCAGCGGGACAGGTGGAGTTAACACCGGGGAGCTGTTTTTT
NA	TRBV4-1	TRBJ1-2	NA	CASSPPGGRINYGYTF	TGCGCCAGCAGCCCCCCGGGGGGCAGGATTAACTATGGCTACACCTTC
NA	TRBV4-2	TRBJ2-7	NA	CASSQESQGVYEQYF	TGTGCCAGCAGCCAAGAGTCACAGGGTGTCTACGAGCAGTACTTC
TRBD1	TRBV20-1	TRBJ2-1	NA	CSARTFLRDRSISSYNEQFF	TGCAGTGCTAGGACCTTTCTTCGGGACAGGAGCATAAGCTCCTACAATGAGCAGTTCTTC
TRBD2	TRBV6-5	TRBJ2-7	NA	CASSYGGTSGYNEQYF	TGTGCCAGCAGTTACGGCGGGACTAGCGGGTACAATGAGCAGTACTTC